The 30 T cell receptor beta chains reported below all come from one sample, sequenced in a study of cytomegalovirus exposure and HLA in healthy donors. 60 Vbeta and 13 Jbeta primers were used in PCR. The repertoire was sequenced with immunoSEQ multiplex PCR; TCRdb's copy has only in-frame clones and lacks some. Among about 92,000 clones listed, approximately 84% were seen once. What was sequenced was PBMCs. The receptors stem from a girl aged 2 to 9 in good health and CMV-seropositive.

This clone has more than one count but fewer than ten. V and J are TRBV9 and TRBJ1-3; D not resolved. V lost 1 base and J 2 bases, leaving 10 bases between the germline ends. This CDR3 is built from 15 residues. Germline values: CDR1 SGDLS, CDR2 YYNGEE. The CDR3, as DNA: TGTGCCAGCAGCGTAATAGCGGAACCTGGAAACACCATATATTTT. The encoded protein is CASSVIAEPGNTIYF.

The chain links TRBV27 to TRBJ2-7; TRBD2 matches at 9 bases. The CDR3 length is 13 residues. Germline V gene lookup returns CDR1 MNHEY and CDR2 SMNVEV (reference sequence). With V trimmed by 6 bases and J by 11 bases, 11 bases remained unmatched. The CDR3 reads CASSPTPSGTEYF. The CDR3 bases are TGTGCCAGCAGCCCCACCCCTAGCGGGACGGAGTACTTC.

V is TRBV25-1 and J is TRBJ2-1, with D perhaps TRBD1 (6 bases). Trimming left V 0 bases short and J 10 bases short, with 13 bases between. In germline, CDR1 is MGHDK, CDR2 SYGVNS. This CDR3 has 14 amino acids. CDR3 protein: CASSEYQGLREQFF. The DNA for the CDR3 is TGTGCCAGCAGTGAATATCAGGGGTTACGCGAGCAGTTCTTC. The complete variable domain, with remaining parts taken from reference TRBV25-1 and TRBJ2-1, reads EADIYQTPRYLVIGTGKKITLECSQTMGHDKMYWYQQDPGMELHLIHYSYGVNSTEKGDLSSESTVSRIRTEHFPLTLESARPSHTSQYLCASSEYQGLREQFFGPGTRLTVL.

This clone has just a few counts. The chain joins TRBV2 to TRBJ1-4, with 7 bases that match TRBD1. Losses at the gene ends were 2 bases for V and 3 bases for J; bases not matched to a gene: 3. The CDR3 runs to 15 residues. CDR1 and CDR2 (germline): SNHLY, FYNNEI. The CDR3 protein is CASSELGTANEKLFF. The DNA for the CDR3 is TGTGCCAGCAGTGAACTTGGGACAGCTAATGAAAAACTGTTTTTT.

This clone has a single count. The chain employs TRBV14 and TRBJ1-3, with no clear D. V lost 3 bases, J lost 0 bases, and 18 bases lay in between. Germline V gene lookup returns CDR1 SGHDN and CDR2 FVKESK. The CDR3 is 18 amino acids. Here the CDR3 reads CASSHLHSSLFSGNTIYF. The CDR3 DNA reads as TGTGCCAGCAGCCATCTTCACAGCTCCCTCTTCTCTGGAAACACCATATATTTT.

The CDR3 loop is CASASTSGGNIQYF. The CDR3 DNA is TGTGCCAGCGCTTCGACTAGCGGGGGAAACATTCAGTACTTC. The rearrangement joins TRBV6-4 to TRBJ2-4; TRBD2 matches 12 bases. J was trimmed by 6 bases and V by 8 bases; bases with no gene match: 5. The CDR3 has 14 amino acids. The germline V gene has CDR1 MRHNA and CDR2 SNTAGT.

This rearrangement joins TRBV28 to TRBJ2-6; maybe TRBD1 (5 bases). This CDR3 comprises 18 residues. Germline CDR1 reads MDHEN; CDR2 reads SYDVKM. Trimming removed 5 bases from V and 0 bases from J, with 17 bases in between. CDR3 in amino acids: CASSEPDSYNSGANVLTF. For the CDR3, the DNA is TGTGCCAGCAGTGAGCCTGACAGCTACAACTCTGGGGCCAACGTCCTGACTTTC. Supplemented by reference TRBV28 and TRBJ2-6, the full variable domain reads DVKVTQSSRYLVKRTGEKVFLECVQDMDHENMFWYRQDPGLGLRLIYFSYDVKMKEKGDIPEGYSVSREKKERFSLILESASTNQTSMYLCASSEPDSYNSGANVLTFGAGSRLTVL.

V gene TRBV9 combines with J gene TRBJ2-7, with 11 nucleotides matching TRBD1. V dropped 2 bases and J dropped 5; count of bases not matched to a gene: 3. CDR1 is SGDLS, CDR2 YYNGEE, per germline. This CDR3 has 14 amino acids. CDR3 bases: TGTGCCAGCAGCGTCGGACAGGGGGCAAACGAGCAGTACTTC. Translation gives CASSVGQGANEQYF.

The V and J genes are TRBV19 and TRBJ2-7; 12 bases align to TRBD2. J lost 1 base, V lost 5 bases, and 3 bases had no gene match. The CDR3 has 15 amino acids. Germline CDR1 and CDR2: LNHDA and SQIVND (reference sequence). The CDR3 region is CASSGGLAGSYEQYF. The CDR3 DNA sequence: TGTGCCAGTAGTGGCGGACTAGCGGGATCCTACGAGCAGTACTTC.

A few counts support this clone. V usage is TRBV7-9 and J usage is TRBJ1-1; 7 nucleotides align to TRBD1. CDR1 and CDR2 (germline): SEHNR, FQNEAQ (reference sequence). After removal of 1 base from V and 6 bases from J, the junction contained 11 bases not matched to a gene. This CDR3 is built from 16 residues. The CDR3 DNA follows: TGTGCCAGCAGCTTAGGCGCTTTACAGGGGCGGGCTGAAGCTTTCTTT. Translating gives CASSLGALQGRAEAFF.

This clone came up once. This chain uses TRBV5-4 with TRBJ2-1; D call uncertain. CDR1 and CDR2 (germline): SGHNT, YYREEE (reference sequence). The V end lost 0 bases, the J end lost 9 bases, and 10 bases lay between the germline ends. This CDR3 comprises 13 residues. This chain's CDR3 is CASSLDFSGEQFF. The CDR3 DNA reads as TGTGCCAGCAGCTTGGATTTTTCCGGTGAGCAGTTCTTC.

The chain couples TRBV30 to TRBJ1-2, with a weak D call TRBD1 (5 bases). The ends were cut back, 0 bases at V and 6 bases at J, with 11 bases in the middle. The germline V gene has CDR1 GTSNPN and CDR2 SVGIG (reference sequence). The CDR3 is 13 residues long. The chain's CDR3 is CAWSVGGEDGYTF. The CDR3 DNA follows: TGTGCCTGGAGTGTCGGGGGGGAGGATGGCTACACCTTC.

The chain uses TRBV7-9 and TRBJ2-7, with 12 bases matching TRBD1. The CDR3 extends over 16 amino acids. Looked up from germline, CDR1 is SEHNR and CDR2 is FQNEAQ (reference sequence). V lost 5 bases to trimming and J lost 5 bases; unmatched junction nucleotides: 10. In DNA form, the CDR3 reads TGTGCCAGCAGCCCCGGTCCGGGACAGGGGGCCCACGAGCAGTACTTC. It is translated as CASSPGPGQGAHEQYF.

The V and J genes are TRBV5-4 and TRBJ2-2; the match to TRBD2 covers 8 bases. Germline V lookup: CDR1 SGHNT, CDR2 YYREEE (reference sequence). The CDR3 is made up of 17 amino acids. With V trimmed by 0 bases and J by 5 bases, 9 bases remained unmatched. The CDR3 nucleotides read TGTGCCAGCAGCTTGGCCGGGCGGGGGGCGCGTACCGGGGAGCTGTTTTTT. Amino acids: CASSLAGRGARTGELFF.

This clone was seen just once. The chain carries TRBV6-5 and TRBJ1-2, with D maybe TRBD1 (5 bases). This CDR3 comprises 12 residues. V lost 5 bases and J 8 bases, leaving 12 bases between the germline ends. The V gene's germline CDR1 is MNHEY and CDR2 SVGAGI. The CDR3 bases are TGTGCCAGCAGTACCGGGGGTTGGGGCTACACCTTC. It is translated as CASSTGGWGYTF.

The V and J genes are TRBV10-1 and TRBJ2-7; 9 bases line up with TRBD2. CDR3 length: 14 residues. After removal of 3 bases from V and 2 bases from J, the junction contained 2 bases not matched to a gene. Germline values: CDR1 WNHNN, CDR2 SYGVQD (reference sequence). CDR3 sequence (DNA): TGCGCCAGCAGTGACCAGCGGGAGGCCTACGAGCAGTACTTC. Its protein product is CASSDQREAYEQYF.

The V call is TRBV30, the J call TRBJ1-1; TRBD1 is a possible D gene (5 bases). The CDR3 has 13 residues. Germline V gene sequence: CDR1 GTSNPN, CDR2 SVGIG (reference sequence). Trimming took 0 bases from V and 4 from J, leaving 9 bases between them. The CDR3 nucleotides are TGTGCCTGGAGTGTACAAAGGGGCACTGAAGCTTTCTTT. It encodes CAWSVQRGTEAFF.

The chain employs TRBV11-2 and TRBJ2-7; 10 nucleotides align to TRBD2. Per the germline V gene, CDR1 is SGHAT and CDR2 is FQNNGV. The J segment lost 3 bases and the V segment lost 5 bases, leaving 7 bases of the junction unmatched. The CDR3 has 15 amino acids. The CDR3 nucleotides read TGTGCCAGCAGCCAACAGCGGGGGGGGCTCTACGAGCAGTACTTC. Translation gives CASSQQRGGLYEQYF.

The chain is built from TRBV30 and TRBJ2-7; maybe TRBD1 (7 bases). The CDR3 consists of 13 residues. Germline CDR1 GTSNPN, CDR2 SVGIG (reference sequence). The V and J ends lost 5 bases and 2 bases respectively, with 13 bases between them. The CDR3 region has the DNA TGTGCCTGGTCGGGGGACAGTGCCTACGAGCAGTACTTC. As protein: CAWSGDSAYEQYF.

This clone has only a few counts. The gene calls are TRBV5-6 and TRBJ2-1, with D unclear. The CDR3 has 12 residues. Trimming took off 0 bases at V and 4 bases at J, with 2 bases between the two ends. The germline gives CDR1 SGHDT, CDR2 YYEEEE. The DNA of the CDR3 is TGTGCCAGCAGCTTGGTATACAATGAGCAGTTCTTC. As protein: CASSLVYNEQFF. The complete variable domain, with remaining parts taken from reference TRBV5-6 and TRBJ2-1, reads DAGVTQSPTHLIKTRGQQVTLRCSPKSGHDTVSWYQQALGQGPQFIFQYYEEEERQRGNFPDRFSGHQFPNYSSELNVNALLLGDSALYLCASSLVYNEQFFGPGTRLTVL.

The V call is TRBV29-1, the J call TRBJ2-7; a possible D gene is TRBD1 (6 bases). The V gene lost 4 bases and the J gene lost 2 bases, with 6 bases spanning the gap. CDR1 SQVTM and CDR2 ANQGSEA come from the germline V gene. The CDR3 is 11 residues long. CDR3 residues: CSVGTAYEQYF. The CDR3 DNA follows: TGCAGCGTTGGGACAGCCTACGAGCAGTACTTC.

The table lists this clone with a count of one. The chain links TRBV30 to TRBJ2-7, with TRBD2 matching over 12 bases. Germline CDR1 GTSNPN, CDR2 SVGIG (reference sequence). J lost 5 bases, V lost 0 bases, and 14 bases had no gene match. The CDR3 totals 18 residues. This CDR3 is CAWSVQRTSGTGGNEQYF. CDR3 DNA sequence: TGTGCCTGGAGTGTACAAAGGACTAGCGGGACCGGCGGAAACGAGCAGTACTTC.

The chain is built from TRBV6-1 and TRBJ1-4, with D unresolved. With 5 bases removed from V and 1 base from J, the gap between germline ends came to 11 bases. Germline V gene lookup returns CDR1 MNHNS and CDR2 SASEGT. The CDR3 runs to 15 residues. The CDR3 loop reads CASSIHSGTNEKLFF. DNA for the CDR3: TGTGCCAGCAGTATCCACAGCGGAACTAATGAAAAACTGTTTTTT.

The V call is TRBV30, the J call TRBJ2-7; the match to TRBD2 covers 15 bases. V lost 8 bases, J lost 7 bases, and 6 bases stayed unmatched. The CDR3 sequence is 13 residues long. Germline V gives CDR1 GTSNPN, CDR2 SVGIG (reference sequence). The CDR3 bases are TGTGCCGGAGCGGGACTAGCGGGAGGAGAGCAGTACTTC. It translates to CAGAGLAGGEQYF.

This clone has only one observation. The genes are TRBV30 and TRBJ2-7; D is unresolved. CDR1 GTSNPN and CDR2 SVGIG come from the germline V gene (reference sequence). Trimming took 6 bases from V and 2 from J, leaving 11 bases between them. This CDR3 is built from 12 residues. As DNA, the CDR3 is TGTGCCTGTCGGGTAGAGGCCTACGAGCAGTACTTC. Protein product: CACRVEAYEQYF. The full variable domain, in which reference TRBV30 and TRBJ2-7 provide the parts outside the CDR3, is SQTIHQWPATLVQPVGSPLSLECTVEGTSNPNLYWYRQAAGRGLQLLFYSVGIGQISSEVPQNLSASRPQDRQFILSSKKLLLSDSGFYLCACRVEAYEQYFGPGTRLTVT.

This clone was observed a few times. The chain recombines TRBV28 with TRBJ2-7; TRBD1 agrees at 11 bases. V lost 8 bases to trimming and J lost 0 bases; unmatched junction nucleotides: 6. This CDR3 has 15 amino acids. Germline V gene sequence: CDR1 MDHEN, CDR2 SYDVKM. The CDR3 reads CASGTGGSSSYEQYF. The CDR3 region has the DNA TGTGCCAGCGGGACAGGGGGTTCTAGCTCCTACGAGCAGTACTTC.

The chain combines TRBV6-1 with TRBJ1-5; 9 bases align to TRBD1. V lost 6 bases, J lost 1 base, and 4 bases stayed unmatched. CDR1 is MNHNS, CDR2 SASEGT, per germline. The CDR3 loop spans 15 amino acids. CDR3 coding DNA: TGTGCCAGCAGAGGGGACAGGGCAAGCAATCAGCCCCAGCATTTT. Translation: CASRGDRASNQPQHF.

The chain joins TRBV30 to TRBJ2-3; D is perhaps TRBD2 (6 bases). Germline V gives CDR1 GTSNPN, CDR2 SVGIG (reference sequence). V shed 4 bases and J shed 3 bases, with 14 bases lying between them. This CDR3 is 14 amino acids long. The CDR3 region has the DNA TGTGCCTGGACACTAGCTGCCTGGACAGATACGCAGTATTTT. Translated: CAWTLAAWTDTQYF. The variable domain in full, with the rest retrieved from reference TRBV30 and TRBJ2-3, is SQTIHQWPATLVQPVGSPLSLECTVEGTSNPNLYWYRQAAGRGLQLLFYSVGIGQISSEVPQNLSASRPQDRQFILSSKKLLLSDSGFYLCAWTLAAWTDTQYFGPGTRLTVL.

The V call is TRBV29-1, the J call TRBJ1-2, with 8 bases aligning to TRBD1. V lost 4 bases and J lost 4; bases outside the gene matches: 8. Germline CDR1 is SQVTM and CDR2 is ANQGSEA. The CDR3 is 14 amino acids. The DNA for the CDR3 is TGCAGCGTTGGTATAGACAGGGGATCCTATGGCTACACCTTC. This gives the protein CSVGIDRGSYGYTF.

This sequence joins TRBV29-1 and TRBJ2-1; no clear D. The ends were cut back, 1 base at V and 4 bases at J, with 8 bases in the middle. This CDR3 has 13 amino acids. Germline CDR1 is SQVTM and CDR2 is ANQGSEA. CDR3 region: CSVEGGQYNEQFF. The DNA for the CDR3 is TGCAGCGTTGAAGGTGGGCAGTACAATGAGCAGTTCTTC.